The clone carrying this T cell receptor (beta chain) has ten or more counts. What it recognizes is unknown. The cohort's ophthalmopathy patients, a group with duration under 3 months, had a Clinical Activity Score of at least 3 and a NOSPECS grade of at least 4. The study left out patients who had uncontrolled infection, other autoimmune disease, pregnancy or lactation. The PBMCs were taken from around 10 ml of fresh peripheral blood. From RNA transcripts, TCR beta CDR3 regions were amplified. A first-round RT-PCR of the TCR CDR3 used the HTBI primer set. Each CDR3 protein gets one entry after TCRdb re-called the multiplex PCR reads with MiXCR. The sample consists of about 530,000 distinct CDR3 sequences, about a sixth of them appearing once. This record belongs to a study of T cells in Graves' hyperthyroidism and ophthalmopathy. Overall study results and limits: From stable hyperthyroidism, ophthalmopathy was set apart by a 13 V-J model.

Trimming pared 4 bases from V and 1 base from J, leaving 7 bases between. In germline, CDR1 is SQVTM, CDR2 ANQGSEA. The CDR3 totals 12 residues. The source of this sequence is a young woman with Graves' ophthalmopathy. The gene calls are TRBV29-1 and TRBJ1-1; no clear D. Material for sequencing was blood. CDR3 sequence (DNA): TGCAGCGTTGCTACCGCGAACACTGAAGCTTTCTTT. Encoded protein: CSVATANTEAFF.